This T cell receptor (beta chain) was recorded in a study of cytomegalovirus exposure and HLA in healthy donors. Data came from immunoSEQ multiplex PCR; TCRdb stores just in-frame clones and leaves some out. In the table there are tens of thousands of clones, about 97% of which are singletons. Germline V lookup: CDR1 SGHAT, CDR2 FQDESV (reference sequence). The CDR3 is 16 amino acids. The V gene lost 1 base and the J gene lost 8 bases, with 17 bases spanning the gap. Input material: PBMCs. The chain recombines TRBV11-1 with TRBJ2-2; a possible D gene is TRBD2 (6 bases). This clonotype originated in a young woman in good health and CMV-seropositive. The CDR3 DNA reads TGTGCCAGCAGCTTAGTCCCGGGACTCGGCACGGGGGAGCTGTTTTTT. It codes for CASSLVPGLGTGELFF.